This passage covers 27 T cell receptor beta chains from one sample sequenced in a study of blood T cell repertoires in COVID-19. Produced via immunoSEQ multiplex PCR; TCRdb's table is partial and in-frame only. Of under 350,000 clones in the sample, 80% to 90% are singletons; the top ten hold about 4.2%. The specimen was PBMCs or T cells enriched from blood (not recorded which). All receptors derive from a woman aged 40 to 50 with acute COVID-19.

The rearrangement uses TRBV6-4 and TRBJ2-7; D is perhaps TRBD2 (5 bases). V was pared by 8 bases and J by 1 base, with 27 bases between. CDR1 is MRHNA and CDR2 is SNTAGT in the germline V gene. CDR3 size: 18 residues. CDR3 sequence reads: CASLPSPRAPGNSYEQYF. Here the CDR3 DNA reads TGTGCCAGCCTACCAAGCCCCCGGGCCCCCGGGAATTCCTACGAGCAGTACTTC.

This clone was counted only a few times. The CDR3 coding sequence is TGTGCCAGTAGCAGGACAGGGGGCCTTGATAGTTCACCCCTCCACTTT. Its translation is CASSRTGGLDSSPLHF. The chain has TRBV19 and TRBJ1-6, with 11 bases identical to TRBD1. J lost 9 bases, V lost 6 bases, and 10 bases had no gene match. The CDR3 is 16 residues long. Germline CDR1 is LNHDA and CDR2 is SQIVND (reference sequence).

The chain employs TRBV7-2 and TRBJ2-2; 8 bases map to TRBD2. CDR3 length: 15 residues. In germline, CDR1 is SGHTA, CDR2 FQGNSA. The J segment lost 7 bases and the V segment lost 4 bases, leaving 8 bases of the junction unmatched. CDR3 protein: CASSSDPGTSGELFF. CDR3 coding DNA: TGTGCCAGCAGCTCCGATCCCGGGACTAGCGGGGAGCTGTTTTTT.

This chain joins TRBV5-1 and TRBJ2-7; TRBD1 matches at 7 bases. Germline V CDR1 and CDR2: SGHRS, YFSETQ. Germline trimming cut 0 bases from V and 5 bases from J; bases unmatched to any gene: 5. The CDR3 contains 14 residues. DNA for the CDR3: TGCGCCAGCAGCTTGGGTTCCCAGGGGGACGAGCAGTACTTC. It translates to CASSLGSQGDEQYF.

This chain uses TRBV18 with TRBJ2-4; TRBD2 matches 15 bases. From germline, CDR1 is KGHSH and CDR2 LQKENI. J was trimmed by 0 bases and V by 2 bases; bases with no gene match: 2. The CDR3 has 18 amino acids. The CDR3 DNA reads TGTGCCAGCTCACCAGGACTAGCGGGAGGGGGAGCCAAAAACATTCAGTACTTC. Its protein is CASSPGLAGGGAKNIQYF.

As concerns this clone: An end of the junction does not agree with germline; a read error may underlie this. The V gene is TRBV5-1, the J gene TRBJ1-1; 10 nucleotides agree with TRBD1. Germline V gives CDR1 SGHRS, CDR2 YFSETQ. The CDR3 sequence is 18 residues long. The CDR3: CASSPDWDRGEGNSEAFF. The CDR3 region has the DNA TGCGCCAGCAGCCCTGACTGGGACAGGGGCGAGGGGAACAGTGAAGCTTTCTTT.

The V call is TRBV5-1, the J call TRBJ1-4, with TRBD1 identical over 8 bases. J lost 8 bases, V lost 4 bases, and 7 bases had no gene match. The CDR3 is 14 amino acids. Germline CDR1 and CDR2: SGHRS and YFSETQ. The CDR3: CASSLGQGAEKLFF. For the CDR3, the DNA is TGCGCCAGCAGCCTAGGGCAGGGGGCGGAAAAACTGTTTTTT.

The chain links TRBV7-8 to TRBJ2-7, with 8 bases matching TRBD1. Per the germline V gene, CDR1 is SGHVS and CDR2 is FQNEAQ. V lost 3 bases, J lost 6 bases, and 16 bases stayed unmatched. The CDR3 loop spans 17 amino acids. Here the CDR3 reads CASSFSSSTGAVGEQYF. The CDR3 DNA follows: TGTGCCAGCAGCTTCTCCAGTTCGACAGGGGCCGTCGGCGAGCAGTACTTC. Supplemented by reference TRBV7-8 and TRBJ2-7, the full variable domain reads GAGVSQSPRYKVAKRGQDVALRCDPISGHVSLFWYQQALGQGPEFLTYFQNEAQLDKSGLPSDRFFAERPEGSVSTLKIQRTQQEDSAVYLCASSFSSSTGAVGEQYFGPGTRLTVT.

This chain connects TRBV27 to TRBJ2-1; D unresolved. V was clipped by 4 bases and J by 5 bases, with 3 bases between them. Looked up from germline, CDR1 is MNHEY and CDR2 is SMNVEV (reference sequence). This CDR3 is built from 11 residues. DNA for the CDR3: TGTGCCAGCAGTTACAACAATGAGCAGTTCTTC. The encoded protein is CASSYNNEQFF.

Written as DNA, the CDR3 is TGTGCCAGCAGCTTAGCGGGAGGACGATCCGAGCAGTACTTC. Protein product: CASSLAGGRSEQYF. V usage is TRBV7-2 and J usage is TRBJ2-7, with a possible D match to TRBD2 (6 bases). Germline CDR1 SGHTA, CDR2 FQGNSA. The V end was cut by 0 bases, the J end by 6 bases, with 12 bases between. The CDR3 has 14 residues. Full variable domain (outside the CDR3, taken from reference TRBV7-2 and TRBJ2-7): GAGVSQSPSNKVTEKGKDVELRCDPISGHTALYWYRQSLGQGLEFLIYFQGNSAPDKSGLPSDRFSAERTGGSVSTLTIQRTQQEDSAVYLCASSLAGGRSEQYFGPGTRLTVT.

The chain is built from TRBV7-8 and TRBJ2-1, with 11 bases aligning to TRBD2. The CDR3 consists of 18 residues. The germline CDR1 and CDR2 sequences are SGHVS and FQNEAQ. Trimming at V came to 5 bases and at J to 0 bases, leaving 9 bases not matched to a gene. The CDR3 region is CASSPRSSGGSSYNEQFF. The CDR3 DNA is TGTGCCAGCAGCCCCAGGTCTAGCGGGGGGTCCTCCTACAATGAGCAGTTCTTC.

V gene TRBV6-1 combines with J gene TRBJ2-7; no definite D call. Trimming pared 3 bases from V and 3 bases from J, leaving 3 bases between. The CDR3 loop spans 11 amino acids. CDR1 is MNHNS, CDR2 SASEGT, per germline. CDR3 residues: CASSDNYEQYF. Here the CDR3 DNA reads TGTGCCAGCAGTGATAACTACGAGCAGTACTTC.

About this clone: Other DNA sequences in the sample encode the same CDR3. The V and J genes are TRBV7-9 and TRBJ2-1; D perhaps matches TRBD2 (6 bases). The CDR3 is 15 amino acids. CDR1 SEHNR and CDR2 FQNEAQ come from the germline V gene (reference sequence). Deletions cut 5 bases from V and 4 bases from J, with 15 bases between. CDR3 DNA sequence: TGTGCCAGCAGCCTCAATTCCGGGGGTTACAATGAGCAGTTCTTC. Its translation: CASSLNSGGYNEQFF.

The chain has TRBV7-9 and TRBJ1-4, with a possible D match to TRBD1 (5 bases). This CDR3 region has 14 residues. The V gene's germline CDR1 is SEHNR and CDR2 FQNEAQ (reference sequence). The V gene lost 5 bases and the J gene lost 7 bases, with 14 bases spanning the gap. Here the CDR3 reads CASSLGPGSEKLFF. The CDR3 coding sequence is TGTGCCAGCAGCCTGGGACCCGGGAGTGAAAAACTGTTTTTT.

The rearrangement links TRBV4-1 to TRBJ1-3; TRBD1 might be the D (5 bases). The V end lost 0 bases, the J end lost 11 bases, and 14 bases lay between the germline ends. Germline lookup yields CDR1 MGHRA and CDR2 YSYEKL. CDR3 length equals 14 residues. This CDR3 is CASSQDRDSFAIYF. In nucleotides, the CDR3 is TGCGCCAGCAGCCAAGATAGAGACAGTTTTGCCATATATTTT.

This chain uses TRBV18 with TRBJ1-1; the D is unclear. Deletions cut 6 bases from V and 4 bases from J, with 12 bases between. The CDR3 runs 13 residues. Germline V gene data show CDR1 as KGHSH and CDR2 as LQKENI. The DNA for the CDR3 is TGTGCCAGCTCGACGGGGTTGAGCACTGAAGCTTTCTTT. Translating gives CASSTGLSTEAFF.

The chain joins TRBV3-1 (or the pseudogene TRBV3-2) to TRBJ2-7; weak D call: TRBD2 (6 bases). The ends were cut back, 3 bases at V and 1 base at J, with 10 bases in the middle. The germline gives CDR1 LGHDT, CDR2 YNNKEL (reference sequence). The CDR3 is made up of 14 amino acids. CDR3 amino acids: CASSHGGFSYEQYF. Written as DNA, the CDR3 is TGTGCCAGCAGCCATGGGGGGTTTTCCTACGAGCAGTACTTC.

The V and J genes are TRBV12-5 and TRBJ2-2, with D possibly matching TRBD1 (6 bases). V was clipped by 5 bases and J by 2 bases, with 12 bases between them. This CDR3 is 15 amino acids long. Looked up from germline, CDR1 is LGHNT and CDR2 is FRNRAP. The CDR3 DNA reads as TGTGCTAGTGGTCTAGGACAGCTTAACACCGGGGAGCTGTTTTTT. Residues: CASGLGQLNTGELFF.

This clone was observed a few times. The rearrangement links TRBV18 to TRBJ1-5; D may be TRBD1 (6 bases). The CDR3 sequence is 14 residues long. Per the germline V gene, CDR1 is KGHSH and CDR2 is LQKENI. Trimming cost V 5 bases and J 5 bases, with 13 bases left between them. This CDR3 reads CASSTTGKDQPQHF. CDR3 DNA sequence: TGTGCCAGCTCAACAACAGGGAAGGATCAGCCCCAGCATTTT.

CDR3 nucleotides: TGTGCCAGCAGTGGGCTAGCGGGTATACAGGAGCAGTTCTTC. This encodes CASSGLAGIQEQFF. The genes are TRBV2 and TRBJ2-1; the match to TRBD2 covers 8 bases. The CDR3 spans 14 residues. The germline gives CDR1 SNHLY, CDR2 FYNNEI. V was pared by 4 bases and J by 10 bases, with 9 bases of the junction left unmatched.

The chain is built from TRBV6-6 and TRBJ2-1, with 13 positions matching TRBD2. The CDR3 totals 15 residues. J was trimmed by 6 bases and V by 4 bases; bases with no gene match: 3. CDR1 is MNHNY, CDR2 SVGAGI, per germline (reference sequence). The DNA for the CDR3 is TGTGCCAGCAGTTCGACTAGCGGGAGGCCCAATGAGCAGTTCTTC. It translates to CASSSTSGRPNEQFF.

This clone has just a few counts. The chain carries TRBV24-1 and TRBJ1-2; 7 nucleotides agree with TRBD1. The CDR3 length is 13 residues. V trimming: 7 bases; J trimming: 8 bases; junction bases outside the gene matches: 9. The germline CDR1 and CDR2 sequences are KGHDR and SFDVKD. The CDR3 region is CATSAGTAGGYTF. The CDR3 DNA sequence: TGTGCCACCAGCGCCGGGACAGCTGGGGGCTACACCTTC.

This clone was recorded once. The rearrangement links TRBV7-9 to TRBJ2-1; D remains unclear. V lost 11 bases and J lost 0, with 8 bases in between. The germline CDR1 and CDR2 sequences are SEHNR and FQNEAQ (reference sequence). The CDR3 extends over 12 amino acids. This CDR3 is CAHESSYNEQFF. DNA of the CDR3: TGTGCCCATGAGAGCTCCTACAATGAGCAGTTCTTC.

The chain has TRBV4-3 and TRBJ1-4; D remains ambiguous. The germline V gene has CDR1 LGHNA and CDR2 YSLEER. Trimming pared 0 bases from V and 6 bases from J, leaving 20 bases between. CDR3 length equals 18 residues. This CDR3 is CASSQDRSFYLVDEKLFF. For the CDR3, the DNA is TGCGCCAGCAGCCAAGATAGATCTTTTTATTTGGTGGATGAAAAACTGTTTTTT.

The chain employs TRBV29-1 and TRBJ1-2, with TRBD1 matching over 8 bases. The germline V gene encodes CDR1 SQVTM and CDR2 ANQGSEA. This CDR3 comprises 14 residues. The trim removed 5 bases at V and 0 bases at J, leaving 5 bases unmatched. The CDR3 loop reads CSVYKQGANYGYTF. CDR3 sequence (DNA): TGCAGCGTTTACAAACAGGGGGCTAACTATGGCTACACCTTC.

The chain couples TRBV7-6 to TRBJ2-1, with 11 bases that match TRBD2. With 4 bases clipped from V and 1 base from J, the junction kept 3 bases outside the gene matches. The CDR3 is 16 amino acids. The V gene's germline CDR1 is SGHVS and CDR2 FNYEAQ. As DNA, the CDR3 is TGTGCCAGCAGCTCCGTAGCGGGAGGGTCCTACAATGAGCAGTTCTTC. This encodes CASSSVAGGSYNEQFF.

A word on this clone: Other nucleotide sequences in the sample specify the same CDR3. The CDR3 DNA reads as TGTGCCAGCAGTGAAGCCCAGGGAAATCAGCCCCAGCATTTT. Its protein is CASSEAQGNQPQHF. The chain is built from TRBV6-1 and TRBJ1-5; D may be TRBD1 (5 bases). Looked up from germline, CDR1 is MNHNS and CDR2 is SASEGT. There are 14 residues in the CDR3. V was trimmed by 0 bases and J by 4 bases, leaving 7 bases between them.